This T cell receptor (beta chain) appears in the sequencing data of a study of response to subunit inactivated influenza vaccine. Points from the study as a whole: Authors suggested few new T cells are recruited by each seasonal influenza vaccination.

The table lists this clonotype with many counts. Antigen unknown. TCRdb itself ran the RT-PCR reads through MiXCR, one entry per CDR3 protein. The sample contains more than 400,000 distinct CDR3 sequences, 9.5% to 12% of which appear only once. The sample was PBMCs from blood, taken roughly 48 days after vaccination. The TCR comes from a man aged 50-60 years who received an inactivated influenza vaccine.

The CDR3 is CASSAQDYGYTF. CDR3 bases: TGCGCCAGCAGCGCACAGGACTATGGCTACACCTTC. The gene calls are TRBV5-1 and TRBJ1-2; possible D gene TRBD1, 5 bases. Trimming took off 4 bases at V and 3 bases at J, with 7 bases between the two ends. Germline values: CDR1 SGHRS, CDR2 YFSETQ. The CDR3 has 12 amino acids.